This T cell receptor (beta chain) appears in the sequencing data of a study of post-analysis software for immune sequencing data. The study, taken as a whole, reports: Patients carried roughly five TRBV segments more frequently than controls did, and TRBV5-6, TRBV5-1 and TRBV20-1 were among them.

Comment on this clonotype: Antigen unknown.

Included in the TCR beta cDNA libraries were unique molecular identifiers. Each batch of about 0.9 to 10 million T cells produced roughly 450,000 cDNA molecules. One entry per CDR3 protein, called by TCRdb with MiXCR from the PCR reads. The sample yields roughly 670,000 distinct CDR3 sequences, approximately 60% seen once. J gave up 1 base and V 8 bases, and 10 bases lay outside the gene matches. The length of the CDR3 is 17 residues. Sample: blood. The V and J genes are TRBV12-3 or TRBV12-4 and TRBJ2-1, with 11 nucleotides matching TRBD1. This TCR came from a girl between 2 and 10 years old with multiple sclerosis. The CDR3 sequence: CASLVRTGGPSYNEQFF. In nucleotides, the CDR3 is TGTGCCAGCTTGGTCCGGACAGGGGGCCCGTCCTACAATGAGCAGTTCTTC.